Listed here are 14 T cell receptor beta chains from one sample, sequenced in a study of TIL therapy for anti-PD-1-resistant metastatic lung cancer. The immunoSEQ assay was v3. Libraries were prepared by immunoSEQ multiplex PCR; TCRdb keeps only in-frame clonotypes and omits some of them. The data show 30,000 to 45,000 clones, about 73% seen once. Documented time point: pre-treatment sample, taken before nivolumab and TIL therapy. The material was blood, obtained at baseline. All receptors derive from a person between 25 and 79 years old with non-small cell lung cancer.

V usage is TRBV19 and J usage is TRBJ2-2; 9 nucleotides line up with TRBD1. The trim removed 7 bases at V and 1 base at J, leaving 13 bases unmatched. This CDR3 has 18 residues. CDR1 is LNHDA, CDR2 SQIVND, per germline (reference sequence). CDR3 loop: CASTLITGQGMNTGELFF. In DNA, the CDR3 is TGTGCCAGTACCCTAATAACCGGACAGGGGATGAACACCGGGGAGCTGTTTTTT.

This chain connects TRBV19 to TRBJ1-1, with D maybe TRBD1 (5 bases). Germline V gene data show CDR1 as LNHDA and CDR2 as SQIVND (reference sequence). Trimming took 1 base from V and 5 from J, leaving 11 bases between them. The CDR3 runs to 14 residues. The CDR3 nucleotides read TGTGCCAGTAGTATAGGGGGGTTAGGGACTGAAGCTTTCTTT. This translates into CASSIGGLGTEAFF.

This sequence joins TRBV9 and TRBJ2-3; D is perhaps TRBD2 (5 bases). V lost 1 base to trimming and J lost 0 bases, with 12 bases between them. The CDR3 has 16 residues. The germline V gene has CDR1 SGDLS and CDR2 YYNGEE. The CDR3 nucleotides are TGTGCCAGCAGCGTAAGGACTGCCTCTAGCACAGATACGCAGTATTTT. Encoded protein: CASSVRTASSTDTQYF.

The table lists this clone with a count of one. The rearrangement links TRBV2 to TRBJ2-5; a weak D match, TRBD2 (6 bases). The germline V gene encodes CDR1 SNHLY and CDR2 FYNNEI. The germline V and J ends were trimmed by 2 bases and 5 bases, with 15 bases remaining between them. CDR3 length: 15 amino acids. CDR3 coding DNA: TGTGCCAGCAGTGAACGTGGCGGGGCCCGGGAGACCCAGTACTTC. Its protein product is CASSERGGARETQYF. Using reference TRBV2 and TRBJ2-5 for the parts outside the CDR3, the full variable domain is EPEVTQTPSHQVTQMGQEVILRCVPISNHLYFYWYRQILGQKVEFLVSFYNNEISEKSEIFDDQFSVERPDGSNFTLKIRSTKLEDSAMYFCASSERGGARETQYFGPGTRLLVL.

This chain connects TRBV7-9 to TRBJ2-2; 9 bases are shared with TRBD1. The CDR3 sequence is 16 residues long. With V trimmed by 5 bases and J by 0 bases, 4 bases remained unmatched. Germline CDR1 SEHNR, CDR2 FQNEAQ (reference sequence). The CDR3 loop is CASSTTGGANTGELFF. The CDR3 nucleotides are TGTGCCAGCAGCACGACAGGGGGAGCGAACACCGGGGAGCTGTTTTTT.

There are a few counts of this clone. The genes are TRBV19 and TRBJ1-5; no reliable D call. CDR1 and CDR2 (germline): LNHDA, SQIVND (reference sequence). The CDR3 is 15 residues long. Between the trimmed V and J ends, which lost 5 bases and 2 bases, there was a span of 13 bases. In DNA, the CDR3 is TGTGCCAGTAGTCCGGACCAGTGGGGCAATCAGCCCCAGCATTTT. Its translation: CASSPDQWGNQPQHF. Full variable domain (remainder filled in from reference TRBV19 and TRBJ1-5): DGGITQSPKYLFRKEGQNVTLSCEQNLNHDAMYWYRQDPGQGLRLIYYSQIVNDFQKGDIAEGYSVSREKKESFPLTVTSAQKNPTAFYLCASSPDQWGNQPQHFGDGTRLSIL.

V usage is TRBV5-1 and J usage is TRBJ2-2; 10 bases are a match to TRBD2. V lost 7 bases to trimming and J lost 0 bases; unmatched junction nucleotides: 12. Looked up from germline, CDR1 is SGHRS and CDR2 is YFSETQ. This CDR3 has 18 residues. CDR3 amino acids: CASGKRGGMEPNTGELFF. CDR3 coding DNA: TGCGCCAGCGGTAAGCGGGGGGGCATGGAACCGAACACCGGGGAGCTGTTTTTT.

The chain has TRBV2 and TRBJ2-7; D might be TRBD2 (5 bases). CDR1 is SNHLY and CDR2 is FYNNEI in the germline V gene. Trimming cost V 4 bases and J 8 bases, with 18 bases left between them. CDR3 length: 14 amino acids. CDR3 amino acids: CASSVSGFGEQQYF. The CDR3 nucleotides are TGTGCCAGCAGTGTATCGGGGTTCGGGGAGCAGCAGTACTTC.

This chain joins TRBV27 and TRBJ1-1; 8 bases fit TRBD1. This CDR3 has 14 residues. V trimming: 5 bases; J trimming: 4 bases; junction bases outside the gene matches: 6. Germline V gene data show CDR1 as MNHEY and CDR2 as SMNVEV (reference sequence). This chain's CDR3 is CASSMDRALTEAFF. DNA of the CDR3: TGTGCCAGCAGTATGGACAGGGCTCTCACTGAAGCTTTCTTT.

The chain joins TRBV6-4 to TRBJ2-3; the D is unclear. The V gene's germline CDR1 is MRHNA and CDR2 SNTAGT. Between the trimmed V and J ends, which lost 5 bases and 1 base, there was a span of 13 bases. The CDR3 covers 15 residues. CDR3 sequence: CASSTGPRGTDTQYF. The CDR3 DNA is TGTGCCAGCAGTACCGGGCCTAGAGGCACAGATACGCAGTATTTT.

The rearrangement uses TRBV7-9 and TRBJ1-2, with D maybe TRBD1 (5 bases). Germline assignment: CDR1 SEHNR and CDR2 FQNEAQ (reference sequence). This CDR3 comprises 16 residues. With 6 bases removed from V and 1 base from J, the gap between germline ends came to 18 bases. The DNA of the CDR3 is TGTGCCAGCAGTGGGGACGGATCGCTCGTTAACTATGGCTACACCTTC. Its translation is CASSGDGSLVNYGYTF.

V usage is TRBV9 and J usage is TRBJ2-2; 14 positions agree with TRBD2. V was clipped by 2 bases and J by 4 bases; unmatched bases: 10. CDR3 size: 19 residues. CDR1 SGDLS and CDR2 YYNGEE come from the germline V gene. CDR3 DNA: TGTGCCAGCAGCGTGGGGACTAGCGGGAGACGGTTGGGCACCGGGGAGCTGTTTTTT. This translates into CASSVGTSGRRLGTGELFF.

V gene TRBV21-1 combines with J gene TRBJ2-1; the table's TRBD2 call for D was not verified on the DNA. TRBV21-1 is noted as a pseudogene. This CDR3 contains 12 residues. The CDR3 region has the DNA TGTGCCAGCAGCCCTGCGGCCAATGAGCAGTTCTTC. This translates into CASSPAANEQFF.

The J gene is TRBJ1-2, the V gene TRBV9, with 7 bases identical to TRBD1. The CDR3 sequence is 16 residues long. Per germline, CDR1 SGDLS and CDR2 YYNGEE. V lost 0 bases to trimming and J lost 2 bases; unmatched junction nucleotides: 7. CDR3 sequence (DNA): TGTGCCAGCAGCGTAGGCAGGGGGTCGGTAAACTATGGCTACACCTTC. Residues: CASSVGRGSVNYGYTF.